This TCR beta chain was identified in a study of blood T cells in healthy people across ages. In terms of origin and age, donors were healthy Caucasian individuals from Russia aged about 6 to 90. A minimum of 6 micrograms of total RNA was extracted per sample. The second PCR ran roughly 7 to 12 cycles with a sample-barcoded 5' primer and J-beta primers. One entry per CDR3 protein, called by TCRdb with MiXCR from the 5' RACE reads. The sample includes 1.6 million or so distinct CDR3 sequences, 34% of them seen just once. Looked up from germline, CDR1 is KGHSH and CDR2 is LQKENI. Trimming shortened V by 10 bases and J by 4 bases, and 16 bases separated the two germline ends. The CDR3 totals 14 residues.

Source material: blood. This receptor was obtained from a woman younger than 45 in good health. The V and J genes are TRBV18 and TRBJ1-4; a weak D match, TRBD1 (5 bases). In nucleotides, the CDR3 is TGTGCCAACTCTCGGCAGGGAGGTAATGAAAAACTGTTTTTT. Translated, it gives CANSRQGGNEKLFF. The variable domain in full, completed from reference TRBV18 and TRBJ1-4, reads NAGVMQNPRHLVRRRGQEARLRCSPMKGHSHVYWYRQLPEEGLKFMVYLQKENIIDESGMPKERFSAEFPKEGPSILRIQQVVRGDSAAYFCANSRQGGNEKLFFGSGTQLSVL.